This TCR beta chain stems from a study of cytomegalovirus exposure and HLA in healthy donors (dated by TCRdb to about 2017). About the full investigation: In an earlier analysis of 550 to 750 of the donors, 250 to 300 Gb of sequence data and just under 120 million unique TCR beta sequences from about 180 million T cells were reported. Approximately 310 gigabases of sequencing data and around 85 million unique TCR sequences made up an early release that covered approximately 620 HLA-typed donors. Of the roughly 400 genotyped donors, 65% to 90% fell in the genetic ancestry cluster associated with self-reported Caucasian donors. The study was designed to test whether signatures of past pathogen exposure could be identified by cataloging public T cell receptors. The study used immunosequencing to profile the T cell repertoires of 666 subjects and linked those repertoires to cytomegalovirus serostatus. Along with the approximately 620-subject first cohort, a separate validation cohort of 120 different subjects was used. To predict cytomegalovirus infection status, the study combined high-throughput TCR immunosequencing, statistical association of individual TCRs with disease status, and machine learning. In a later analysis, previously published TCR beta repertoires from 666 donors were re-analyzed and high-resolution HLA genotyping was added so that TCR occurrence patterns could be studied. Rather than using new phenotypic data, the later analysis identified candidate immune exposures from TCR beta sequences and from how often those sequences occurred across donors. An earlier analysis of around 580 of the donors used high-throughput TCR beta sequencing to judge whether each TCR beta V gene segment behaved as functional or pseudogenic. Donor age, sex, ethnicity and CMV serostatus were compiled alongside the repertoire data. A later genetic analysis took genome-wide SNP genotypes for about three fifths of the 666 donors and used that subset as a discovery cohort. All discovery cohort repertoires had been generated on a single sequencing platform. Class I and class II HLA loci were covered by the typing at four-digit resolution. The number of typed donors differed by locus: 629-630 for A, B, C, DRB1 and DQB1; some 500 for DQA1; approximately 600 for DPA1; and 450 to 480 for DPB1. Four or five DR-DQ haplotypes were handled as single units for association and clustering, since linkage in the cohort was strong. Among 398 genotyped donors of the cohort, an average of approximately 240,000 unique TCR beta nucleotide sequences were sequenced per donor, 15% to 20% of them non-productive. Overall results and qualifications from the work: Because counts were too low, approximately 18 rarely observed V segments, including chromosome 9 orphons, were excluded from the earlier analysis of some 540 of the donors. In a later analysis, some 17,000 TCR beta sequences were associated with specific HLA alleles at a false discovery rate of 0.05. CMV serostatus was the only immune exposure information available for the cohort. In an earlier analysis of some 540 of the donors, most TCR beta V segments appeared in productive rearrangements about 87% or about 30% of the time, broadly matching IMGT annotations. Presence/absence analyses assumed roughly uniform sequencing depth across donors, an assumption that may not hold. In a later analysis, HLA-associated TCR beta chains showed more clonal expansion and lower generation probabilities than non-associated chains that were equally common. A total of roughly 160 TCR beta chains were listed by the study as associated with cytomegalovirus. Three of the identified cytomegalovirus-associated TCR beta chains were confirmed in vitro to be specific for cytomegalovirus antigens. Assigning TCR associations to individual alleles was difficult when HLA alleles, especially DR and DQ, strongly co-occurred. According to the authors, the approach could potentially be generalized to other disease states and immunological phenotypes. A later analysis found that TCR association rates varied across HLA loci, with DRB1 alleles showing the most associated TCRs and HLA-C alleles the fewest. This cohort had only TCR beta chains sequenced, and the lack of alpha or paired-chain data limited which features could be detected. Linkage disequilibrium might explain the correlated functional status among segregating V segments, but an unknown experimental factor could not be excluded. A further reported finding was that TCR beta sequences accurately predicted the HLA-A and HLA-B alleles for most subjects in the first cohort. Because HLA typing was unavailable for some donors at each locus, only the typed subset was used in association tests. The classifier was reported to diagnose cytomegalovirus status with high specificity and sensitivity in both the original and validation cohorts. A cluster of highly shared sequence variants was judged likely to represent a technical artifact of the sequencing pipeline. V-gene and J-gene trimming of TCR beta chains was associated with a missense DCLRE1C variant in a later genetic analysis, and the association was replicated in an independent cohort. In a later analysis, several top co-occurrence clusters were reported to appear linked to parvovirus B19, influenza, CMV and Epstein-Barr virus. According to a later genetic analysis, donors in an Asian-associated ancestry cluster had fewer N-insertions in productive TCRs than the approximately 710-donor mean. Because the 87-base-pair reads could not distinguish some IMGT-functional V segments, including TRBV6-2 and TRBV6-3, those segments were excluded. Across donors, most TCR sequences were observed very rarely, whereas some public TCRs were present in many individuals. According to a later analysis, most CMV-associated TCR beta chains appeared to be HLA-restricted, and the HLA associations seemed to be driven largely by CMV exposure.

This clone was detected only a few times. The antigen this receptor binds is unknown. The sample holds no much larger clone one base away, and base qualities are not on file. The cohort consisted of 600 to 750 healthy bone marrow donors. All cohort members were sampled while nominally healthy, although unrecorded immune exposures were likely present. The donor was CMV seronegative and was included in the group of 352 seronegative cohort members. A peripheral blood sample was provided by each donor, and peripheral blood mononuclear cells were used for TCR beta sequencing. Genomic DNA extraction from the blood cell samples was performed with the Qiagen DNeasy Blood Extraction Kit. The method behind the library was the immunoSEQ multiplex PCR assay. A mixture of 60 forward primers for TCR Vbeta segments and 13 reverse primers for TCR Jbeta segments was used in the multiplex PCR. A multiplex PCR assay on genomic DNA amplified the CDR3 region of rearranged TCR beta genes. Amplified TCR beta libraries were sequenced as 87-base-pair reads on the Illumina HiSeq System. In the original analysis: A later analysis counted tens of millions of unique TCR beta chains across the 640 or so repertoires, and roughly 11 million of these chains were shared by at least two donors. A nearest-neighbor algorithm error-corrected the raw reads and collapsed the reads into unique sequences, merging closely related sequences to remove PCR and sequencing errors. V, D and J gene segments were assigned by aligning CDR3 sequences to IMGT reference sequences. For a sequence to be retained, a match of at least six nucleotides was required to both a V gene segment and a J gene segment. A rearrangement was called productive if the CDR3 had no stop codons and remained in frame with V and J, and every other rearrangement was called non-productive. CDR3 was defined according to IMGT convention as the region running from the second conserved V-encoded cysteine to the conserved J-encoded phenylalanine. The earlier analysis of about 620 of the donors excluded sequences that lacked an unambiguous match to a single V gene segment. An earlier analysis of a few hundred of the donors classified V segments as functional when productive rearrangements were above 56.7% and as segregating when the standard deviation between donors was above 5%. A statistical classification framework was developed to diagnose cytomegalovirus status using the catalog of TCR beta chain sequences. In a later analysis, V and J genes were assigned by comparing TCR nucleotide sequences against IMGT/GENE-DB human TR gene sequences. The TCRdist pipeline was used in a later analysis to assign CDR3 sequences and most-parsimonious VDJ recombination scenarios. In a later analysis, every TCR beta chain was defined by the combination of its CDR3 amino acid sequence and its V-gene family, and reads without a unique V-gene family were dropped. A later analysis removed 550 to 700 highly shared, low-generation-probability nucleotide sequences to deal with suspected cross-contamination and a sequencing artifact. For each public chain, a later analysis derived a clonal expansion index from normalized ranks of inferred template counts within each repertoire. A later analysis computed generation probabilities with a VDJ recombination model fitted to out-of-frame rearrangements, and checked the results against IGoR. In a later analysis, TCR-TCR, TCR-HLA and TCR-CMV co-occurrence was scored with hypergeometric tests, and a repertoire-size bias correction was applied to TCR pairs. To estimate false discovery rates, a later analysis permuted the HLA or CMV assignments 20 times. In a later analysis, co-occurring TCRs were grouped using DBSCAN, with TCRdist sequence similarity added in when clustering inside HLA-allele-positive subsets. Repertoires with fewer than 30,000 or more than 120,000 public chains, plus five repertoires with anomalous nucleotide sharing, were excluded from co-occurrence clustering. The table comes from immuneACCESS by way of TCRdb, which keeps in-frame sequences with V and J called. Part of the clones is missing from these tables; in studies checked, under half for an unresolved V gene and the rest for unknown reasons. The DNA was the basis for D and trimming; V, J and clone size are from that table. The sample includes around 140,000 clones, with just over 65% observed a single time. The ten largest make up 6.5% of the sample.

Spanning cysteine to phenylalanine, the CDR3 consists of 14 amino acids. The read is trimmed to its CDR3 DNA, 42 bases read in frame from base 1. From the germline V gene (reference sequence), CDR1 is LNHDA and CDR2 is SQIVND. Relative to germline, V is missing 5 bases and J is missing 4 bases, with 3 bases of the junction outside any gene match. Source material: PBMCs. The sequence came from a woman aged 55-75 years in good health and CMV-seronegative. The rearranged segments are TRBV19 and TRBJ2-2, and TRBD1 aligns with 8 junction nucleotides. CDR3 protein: CASSAGQGTGELFF. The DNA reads TGTGCCAGTAGTGCCGGACAGGGCACCGGGGAGCTGTTTTTT.